Shown below are 30 T cell receptor beta chains from a single sample sequenced in a study of blood T cell repertoires in COVID-19. The repertoire was sequenced with immunoSEQ multiplex PCR; TCRdb's copy has only in-frame clones and lacks some. The sample yields just under 90,000 clones, about 88% seen once. The sequenced sample consisted of peripheral blood. Receptors originate from a woman aged 80 or over with acute or convalescent COVID-19.

The chain is built from TRBV18 and TRBJ2-7; no clear D gene. CDR3 size: 18 residues. V lost 2 bases, J lost 1 base, and 21 bases lay in between. Germline values: CDR1 KGHSH, CDR2 LQKENI. The CDR3 DNA sequence: TGTGCCAGCTCACCATGGAGTTTACGGAGAGGCATGTCCTACGAGCAGTACTTC. This gives the protein CASSPWSLRRGMSYEQYF.

The chain has TRBV5-4 and TRBJ1-3; tentative D call: TRBD1 (5 bases). The CDR3 sequence is 15 residues long. V was shortened by 0 bases and J by 4 bases, with 11 bases between the two germline ends. CDR1 is SGHNT, CDR2 YYREEE, per germline (reference sequence). CDR3 sequence reads: CASSLGGAAGNTIYF. In nucleotides, the CDR3 is TGTGCCAGCAGCTTGGGCGGGGCTGCGGGAAACACCATATATTTT. The variable domain in full, completed from reference TRBV5-4 and TRBJ1-3, reads ETGVTQSPTHLIKTRGQQVTLRCSSQSGHNTVSWYQQALGQGPQFIFQYYREEENGRGNFPPRFSGLQFPNYSSELNVNALELDDSALYLCASSLGGAAGNTIYFGEGSWLTVV.

The chain combines TRBV9 with TRBJ2-1; 12 nucleotides agree with TRBD2. V was clipped by 2 bases and J by 8 bases; unmatched bases: 11. The CDR3 is 17 amino acids. The germline V gene encodes CDR1 SGDLS and CDR2 YYNGEE. For the CDR3, the DNA is TGTGCCAGCAGCGTGTTTTTCAAGACTAGCGGGGGTCATGAGCAGTTCTTC. It specifies CASSVFFKTSGGHEQFF.

CDR3 in amino acids: CASSYFENSPLHF. The CDR3 bases are TGTGCCAGCAGTTACTTTGAGAATTCACCCCTCCACTTT. This chain connects TRBV6-5 to TRBJ1-6; unclear D gene. The CDR3 contains 13 residues. Deletions cut 1 base from V and 7 bases from J, with 5 bases between. Germline values: CDR1 MNHEY, CDR2 SVGAGI.

The chain has TRBV5-1 and TRBJ2-5, with TRBD1 as a possible D gene (6 bases). Germline V gene lookup returns CDR1 SGHRS and CDR2 YFSETQ. Trimming removed 4 bases at V and 3 bases at J, with 16 bases between. This CDR3 contains 15 residues. The CDR3, as DNA: TGCGCCAGCAGCAGAGACGGGACACTCGAAGAGACCCAGTACTTC. This encodes CASSRDGTLEETQYF. Based on the CDR3 plus reference TRBV5-1 and TRBJ2-5, the full variable domain is KAGVTQTPRYLIKTRGQQVTLSCSPISGHRSVSWYQQTPGQGLQFLFEYFSETQRNKGNFPGRFSGRQFSNSRSEMNVSTLELGDSALYLCASSRDGTLEETQYFGPGTRLLVL.

The count of this clone is one. The chain uses TRBV7-3 and TRBJ2-3; TRBD2 is a possible D gene (6 bases). The CDR3 contains 15 residues. Germline V CDR1 and CDR2: SGHTA, FQGTGA. Trimming left V 2 bases short and J 0 bases short, with 9 bases between. The CDR3 loop is CASSLSGGSTDTQYF. The CDR3 DNA sequence: TGTGCCAGCAGCTTATCCGGGGGTAGCACAGATACGCAGTATTTT. The full variable domain, with the rest looked up from reference TRBV7-3 and TRBJ2-3, is GAGVSQTPSNKVTEKGKYVELRCDPISGHTALYWYRQSLGQGPEFLIYFQGTGAADDSGLPNDRFFAVRPEGSVSTLKIQRTERGDSAVYLCASSLSGGSTDTQYFGPGTRLTVL.

The chain joins TRBV3-1 (or the pseudogene TRBV3-2) to TRBJ1-6; weak D call: TRBD1 (5 bases). Trimming stripped 2 bases from V and 7 bases from J, with 9 bases between. CDR1 and CDR2 (germline): LGHDT, YNNKEL (reference sequence). This CDR3 spans 14 amino acids. CDR3 DNA sequence: TGTGCCAGCAGCCAAACGGGGGACAATTCACCCCTCCACTTT. Residues: CASSQTGDNSPLHF.

J is TRBJ2-3 and V is TRBV27, with TRBD2 identical over 9 bases. This CDR3 has 15 amino acids. V was clipped by 5 bases and J by 3 bases; unmatched bases: 6. Looked up from germline, CDR1 is MNHEY and CDR2 is SMNVEV (reference sequence). CDR3 in amino acids: CASSLGLARTDTQYF. As DNA, the CDR3 is TGTGCCAGCAGTCTCGGACTAGCGAGGACAGATACGCAGTATTTT.

The chain carries TRBV7-3 and TRBJ1-1, with D possibly being TRBD1 (5 bases). The length of the CDR3 is 13 residues. Germline V lookup: CDR1 SGHTA, CDR2 FQGTGA. V shed 2 bases and J shed 3 bases, with 7 bases lying between them. The CDR3 spells CASSLVRDTEAFF. As DNA, the CDR3 is TGTGCCAGCAGCTTAGTCAGGGACACTGAAGCTTTCTTT.

The chain joins TRBV3-1 (or the pseudogene TRBV3-2) to TRBJ1-2, with D possibly TRBD1 on 5 matching bases. Germline CDR1 reads LGHDT; CDR2 reads YNNKEL (reference sequence). CDR3 size: 15 residues. Trimming removed 4 bases at V and 2 bases at J, with 14 bases between. The DNA of the CDR3 is TGTGCCAGCAGCCGCTGGGAAGGGGCCAACTATGGCTACACCTTC. Residues: CASSRWEGANYGYTF.

The chain links TRBV7-2 to TRBJ1-2; no clear D gene. The CDR3 contains 13 residues. The V gene lost 2 bases and the J gene lost 4 bases, with 8 bases spanning the gap. Germline V gene sequence: CDR1 SGHTA, CDR2 FQGNSA. CDR3 region: CASSLTLRYGYTF. CDR3 DNA sequence: TGTGCCAGCAGCTTAACGCTGCGCTATGGCTACACCTTC.

The chain recombines TRBV25-1 with TRBJ1-3; D is possibly TRBD1 (6 bases). The CDR3 is 16 residues long. The ends were cut back, 4 bases at V and 6 bases at J, with 19 bases in the middle. CDR1 and CDR2 (germline): MGHDK, SYGVNS. The CDR3 sequence: CASSGTVTGLENTIYF. CDR3 DNA: TGTGCCAGCAGTGGCACCGTCACAGGGTTAGAAAACACCATATATTTT.

This clone was seen more than once but under ten times. In nucleotides, the CDR3 is TGTGCCAGCAGTGAAAGGCCCGCGGTTCATAATTCACCCCTCCACTTT. Residues: CASSERPAVHNSPLHF. The chain joins TRBV6-1 to TRBJ1-6, with D hard to call. The CDR3 consists of 16 residues. In germline, CDR1 is MNHNS, CDR2 SASEGT. Trimming shortened V by 2 bases and J by 5 bases, and 13 bases separated the two germline ends.

This clone has only one observation. V is TRBV6-5 and J is TRBJ1-1, with TRBD1 matching 9 bases. The CDR3 is made up of 12 amino acids. Per germline, CDR1 MNHEY and CDR2 SVGAGI. The V and J ends lost 5 bases and 10 bases, in that order; junction bases with no gene match: 5. The CDR3 bases are TGTGCCAGCAGTCCACAGGGGGCGGTAGCTTTCTTT. This sequence encodes CASSPQGAVAFF.

This sequence joins TRBV12-3 or TRBV12-4 and TRBJ1-1, with D maybe TRBD1 (5 bases). The CDR3 has 13 residues. V lost 2 bases to trimming and J lost 5 bases, with 9 bases between them. The CDR3 here is CASSLWQGTEAFF. The CDR3, as DNA: TGTGCCAGCAGTTTATGGCAGGGTACTGAAGCTTTCTTT.

This clone was seen just once. V and J are TRBV2 and TRBJ1-2; 7 nucleotides line up with TRBD1. In germline, CDR1 is SNHLY, CDR2 FYNNEI. Germline trimming cut 10 bases from V and 1 base from J; bases unmatched to any gene: 12. This CDR3 is built from 15 residues. The CDR3 sequence is CATQGGTVVNYGYTF. The CDR3 DNA reads TGTGCCACTCAAGGCGGGACAGTAGTTAACTATGGCTACACCTTC.

V usage is TRBV18 and J usage is TRBJ1-1, with TRBD1 matching 10 bases. Germline V CDR1 and CDR2: KGHSH, LQKENI. Unmatched junction bases numbered 7, after V lost 4 bases and J lost 2 bases. The length of the CDR3 is 16 residues. The CDR3: CASSLTRDRGNTEAFF. As DNA, the CDR3 is TGTGCCAGCTCACTAACCCGGGACAGGGGCAACACTGAAGCTTTCTTT.

The chain combines TRBV4-3 with TRBJ2-7, with TRBD2 matching 10 bases. Germline lookup yields CDR1 LGHNA and CDR2 YSLEER. This CDR3 has 15 residues. The trim removed 4 bases at V and 3 bases at J, leaving 6 bases unmatched. CDR3 DNA: TGCGCCAGCAGCCCTGGACTAGCGGAAAACTACGAGCAGTACTTC. Protein sequence: CASSPGLAENYEQYF.

This clone was recorded a few times. The rearrangement uses TRBV6-6 and TRBJ1-5; 11 positions match TRBD1. Germline values: CDR1 MNHNY, CDR2 SVGAGI (reference sequence). This CDR3 region has 15 residues. J gave up 9 bases and V 5 bases, and 9 bases lay outside the gene matches. The CDR3 DNA follows: TGTGCCAGCAGTGTCAGGGACAGGGGGGAAGGGCCCCAGCATTTT. It is translated as CASSVRDRGEGPQHF.

V usage is TRBV25-1 and J usage is TRBJ1-3; the D gene is possibly TRBD1 (5 bases). Trimming took 6 bases from V and 0 from J, leaving 15 bases between them. Germline V gene lookup returns CDR1 MGHDK and CDR2 SYGVNS. This CDR3 has 16 amino acids. DNA for the CDR3: TGTGCCAGCAGCCCCATAGGGGCGAGCTCTGGAAACACCATATATTTT. This gives the protein CASSPIGASSGNTIYF.

The genes are TRBV5-5 and TRBJ2-1; the match to TRBD2 covers 8 bases. CDR3 length: 13 amino acids. From germline, CDR1 is SGHKS and CDR2 YYEKEE (reference sequence). Trimming at V came to 6 bases and at J to 8 bases, leaving 7 bases not matched to a gene. CDR3 protein: CASTPGGNDEQFF. In DNA, the CDR3 is TGTGCCAGCACCCCGGGAGGGAACGATGAGCAGTTCTTC.

The V call is TRBV7-9, the J call TRBJ2-7; 10 bases map to TRBD2. Germline V CDR1 and CDR2: SEHNR, FQNEAQ (reference sequence). The CDR3 totals 16 residues. The V and J ends lost 3 bases and 2 bases, in that order; junction bases with no gene match: 7. CDR3 DNA: TGTGCCAGCAGCTTTCCCACCAGCGGGGGGGCCTACGAGCAGTACTTC. This codes for CASSFPTSGGAYEQYF.

The chain combines TRBV28 with TRBJ1-6, with TRBD1 matching 7 bases. The CDR3 totals 15 residues. V dropped 5 bases and J dropped 9; count of bases not matched to a gene: 10. Germline loops: CDR1 MDHEN, CDR2 SYDVKM. The CDR3, as DNA: TGTGCCAGCAGTATCCTACAGGGGTCCGCTTCACCCCTCCACTTT. Translated, it gives CASSILQGSASPLHF.

The chain carries TRBV9 and TRBJ2-5; TRBD2 matches at 8 bases. CDR1 is SGDLS and CDR2 is YYNGEE in the germline V gene. The CDR3 extends over 17 amino acids. Trimming cost V 0 bases and J 4 bases; bases outside gene matches: 11. The CDR3 region has the DNA TGTGCCAGCAGCGTAGGATGGGCGGGGGGCCTAGGAGAGACCCAGTACTTC. This sequence encodes CASSVGWAGGLGETQYF.

J is TRBJ2-5 and V is TRBV11-3; 12 bases line up with TRBD2. The CDR3 consists of 17 residues. Germline CDR1 is SGHNT and CDR2 is YENEEA. V lost 4 bases to trimming and J lost 1 base; unmatched junction nucleotides: 7. CDR3 bases: TGTGCCAGCAGCTCCGGCACTAGCGGGGGGATCCAAGAGACCCAGTACTTC. Its protein is CASSSGTSGGIQETQYF.

The rearrangement links TRBV3-1 (or the pseudogene TRBV3-2) to TRBJ1-1; D may be TRBD1 (5 bases). Germline V gene sequence: CDR1 LGHDT, CDR2 YNNKEL (reference sequence). The CDR3 is made up of 14 amino acids. The V end lost 2 bases, the J end lost 0 bases, and 7 bases lay between the germline ends. CDR3 in DNA: TGTGCCAGCAGCCAAAAGGGGATGAACACTGAAGCTTTCTTT. Residues: CASSQKGMNTEAFF.

This clone has only a few counts. The CDR3 nucleotides are TGTGCCAGCAGCCAAGTAGCGCCAGATACGCAGTATTTT. Protein: CASSQVAPDTQYF. The gene calls are TRBV14 and TRBJ2-3, with a weak D call TRBD2 (5 bases). The germline gives CDR1 SGHDN, CDR2 FVKESK. Trimming removed 1 base from V and 4 bases from J, with 6 bases in between. The CDR3 totals 13 residues. The whole variable domain, remainder taken from reference TRBV14 and TRBJ2-3, is EAGVTQFPSHSVIEKGQTVTLRCDPISGHDNLYWYRRVMGKEIKFLLHFVKESKQDESGMPNNRFLAERTGGTYSTLKVQPAELEDSGVYFCASSQVAPDTQYFGPGTRLTVL.

This sequence joins TRBV4-3 and TRBJ1-2; D remains unclear. The germline gives CDR1 LGHNA, CDR2 YSLEER. Trimming cost V 1 base and J 6 bases, with 12 bases left between them. The CDR3 is made up of 14 amino acids. The CDR3 loop is CASSQVGELDGYTF. In DNA form, the CDR3 reads TGCGCCAGCAGCCAAGTCGGAGAACTCGATGGCTACACCTTC.

The rearrangement uses TRBV27 and TRBJ1-1; 9 nucleotides line up with TRBD1. Germline V gene sequence: CDR1 MNHEY, CDR2 SMNVEV (reference sequence). The V and J ends lost 8 bases and 2 bases, in that order; junction bases with no gene match: 6. This CDR3 comprises 14 residues. The CDR3 bases are TGTGCCAGCCGACAACAGGGGGCTAACACTGAAGCTTTCTTT. This encodes CASRQQGANTEAFF.

The genes are TRBV7-8 and TRBJ1-1, with unresolved D. The CDR3 length is 14 residues. CDR1 SGHVS and CDR2 FQNEAQ come from the germline V gene. Trimming shortened V by 1 base and J by 6 bases, and 12 bases separated the two germline ends. This CDR3 is CASSLEGRYAEAFF. CDR3 bases: TGTGCCAGCAGCTTAGAAGGGAGGTACGCTGAAGCTTTCTTT.